A single T cell receptor beta chain is shown here with its context. Antigen specificity is unknown. This entry belongs to a study of T cell responses to AZD1222 COVID-19 vaccine. The CDR3 runs 14 residues. Germline CDR1 is MGHRA and CDR2 is YSYEKL. With 3 bases clipped from V and 7 bases from J, the junction kept 5 bases outside the gene matches. Notes on the study in general: Unmutated variant regions reportedly attract nearly half of all spike-specific TCRs. Donors in the cohort were predominantly white British and more often female, and clonal diversity was possibly underestimated.

TCRdb's copy holds only in-frame clones and misses some; the assay was immunoSEQ multiplex PCR. The profile shows tens of thousands of clones, about 82% of them singletons. This chain connects TRBV4-1 to TRBJ1-5, with 8 positions matching TRBD1. This clonotype originated in an adult in good health. Sample: peripheral blood, taken on day 0 of AZD1222 vaccination. CDR3 coding DNA: TGCGCCAGCAGCCACACAGGGGGGGGCCAGCCCCAGCATTTT. Translating gives CASSHTGGGQPQHF.